Included here is one T cell receptor (beta chain) sequence, with context. Its antigen is as yet unknown. The sample belongs to a study of shared clonotypes between healthy human individuals. Study results and caveats: All-four-donor shared clonotypes had higher generation probabilities than non-shared clonotypes did.

Sequencing was performed with immunoSEQ multiplex PCR; in TCRdb, only in-frame clones are kept and a portion is missing. The repertoire holds roughly 86,000 clones, approximately 63% seen once, with about half in the top ten. The V gene lost 1 base and the J gene lost 4 bases, with 8 bases spanning the gap. The CDR3 runs 14 residues. CDR1 and CDR2 (germline): SGHRS, YFSETQ. V is TRBV5-1 and J is TRBJ2-2; D might be TRBD2 (5 bases). The sequence derives from a man between 25 and 39 years old in good health. Sequencing input: memory CD8+ T cells sorted from blood. Subset in this sample: CD45RO+ cells pooled with CCR7-negative TemRA cells. The CDR3 sequence: CASSLQAGTGELFF. The CDR3 DNA follows: TGCGCCAGCAGCTTGCAGGCGGGCACCGGGGAGCTGTTTTTT. The entire variable domain, with the rest obtained from reference TRBV5-1 and TRBJ2-2, is as follows: KAGVTQTPRYLIKTRGQQVTLSCSPISGHRSVSWYQQTPGQGLQFLFEYFSETQRNKGNFPGRFSGRQFSNSRSEMNVSTLELGDSALYLCASSLQAGTGELFFGEGSRLTVL.